This T cell receptor beta chain was sequenced during a study of T cells after yellow fever vaccination. This clonotype came up a few times. The antigen remains unidentified. Study results and limitations: Within FACS-sorted repertoires, abundant clonotypes contaminating from the bulk population could be present. It was a weaker secondary response, yet one that peaked faster, at day 5 versus 15.

UMIs and a universal primer site were added when TCR cDNA was made by 5'RACE template switching. Each CDR3 protein is one row after TCRdb ran MiXCR on the 5' RACE reads. The sample has roughly 300,000 distinct CDR3 sequences; approximately 8% are singletons. This TCR was sampled from a man younger than 35 who received the YFV17D yellow fever vaccine. Specimen: PBMCs, collected 35 to 50 days after the first yellow fever vaccination.

The CDR3: CAISTSGGYNEQFF. CDR3 nucleotide sequence: TGTGCCATCAGCACTAGCGGGGGTTACAATGAGCAGTTCTTC. The chain uses TRBV10-3 and TRBJ2-1, with 11 positions matching TRBD2. The V gene end was trimmed by 6 bases and the J gene end by 4 bases; junction bases not matched to a gene: 2. This CDR3 has 14 residues. Germline V gene data show CDR1 as ENHRY and CDR2 as SYGVKD.